These T cell receptor beta chains were read from a single sample in a study of immune cell composition in non-small cell lung cancer. TCRdb keeps only in-frame clones here, not all; method: immunoSEQ multiplex PCR. The table has approximately 3,200 clones, 65% to 80% seen once; the top ten hold about 35%. The sequenced material came from lung tumor tissue. The receptors shown here come from a human donor with non-small cell lung cancer. Each CDR3 is given with its conserved first and last residue. The D gene is left open where the match is weak. Expanded clones are given a class, and other clones once, few, many or no size at all.

clone size	V gene	J gene	D gene	CDR3 protein	CDR3 DNA
medium-sized	TRBV15	TRBJ2-1	TRBD2	CATSTLAGEEQFF	TGTGCCACCAGCACCCTAGCGGGGGAAGAGCAGTTCTTC
few	TRBV25-1	TRBJ1-2	TRBD1	CASSGQGEDGYTF	TGTGCCAGCAGTGGACAGGGTGAAGATGGCTACACCTTC
medium-sized	TRBV2	TRBJ1-2	-	CASSEMASNYGYTF	TGTGCCAGCAGTGAAATGGCTTCTAACTATGGCTACACCTTC
-	TRBV11-2	TRBJ2-4	TRBD2	CASSPGGKNIQYF	TGTGCCAGCAGCCCCGGGGGGAAAAACATTCAGTACTTC
-	TRBV5-4	TRBJ1-4	-	CASSPGGRLTNEKLFF	TGTGCCAGCAGCCCGGGCGGGCGTCTTACCAATGAAAAACTGTTTTTT
-	TRBV5-6	TRBJ1-5	-	CASSLWGTYLETQHF	TGTGCCAGCAGCCTGTGGGGGACTTATCTTGAGACCCAGCATTTT
-	TRBV19	TRBJ2-4	TRBD2	CASSNPRGGYSNIQYF	TGTGCCAGTAGTAACCCCCGCGGGGGTTACTCCAACATTCAGTACTTC
-	TRBV7-2	TRBJ1-5	-	CASSFYHSHNQPQHF	TGTGCCAGCAGCTTCTACCATAGTCACAATCAGCCCCAGCATTTT
-	TRBV7-6	TRBJ1-6	TRBD1	CASSLGQGTPLHF	TGTGCCAGCAGCCTCGGACAGGGAACACCCCTCCACTTT
-	TRBV7-3	TRBJ2-3	-	CASSLSLLADTQYF	TGTGCCAGCAGCTTATCCCTACTGGCAGATACGCAGTATTTT
-	TRBV27	TRBJ1-1	TRBD1	CASSRGSGGNTEAFF	TGTGCCAGCAGTAGAGGCTCAGGGGGGAACACTGAAGCTTTCTTT
few	TRBV28	TRBJ1-2	TRBD1	CASSPRDRVYGYTF	TGTGCCAGCAGTCCCCGGGACAGGGTCTATGGCTACACCTTC
few	TRBV7-9	TRBJ2-5	-	CASSLVPGKQETQYF	TGTGCCAGCAGCTTAGTGCCAGGGAAACAAGAGACCCAGTACTTC
-	TRBV18	TRBJ2-3	-	CASSPQAGERDTQYF	TGTGCCAGCTCACCACAAGCCGGGGAACGAGATACGCAGTATTTT
-	TRBV6-6	TRBJ1-3	-	CASTSDSPASGNTIYF	TGTGCCAGCACCTCGGACAGTCCGGCCTCTGGAAACACCATATATTTT
-	TRBV7-8	TRBJ1-1	-	CASSGGFGGRGTEAFF	TGTGCCAGCAGCGGAGGGTTTGGGGGTAGAGGGACTGAAGCTTTCTTT
medium-sized	TRBV5-4	TRBJ1-6	-	CASSLLGGPLHDNSPLHF	TGTGCCAGCAGTTTGTTGGGGGGGCCCCTGCATGATAATTCACCCCTCCACTTT
-	TRBV5-1	TRBJ2-1	TRBD2	CASSSIRTSGKAHAYNEQFF	TGCGCCAGCAGCTCGATAAGGACTAGCGGAAAAGCTCATGCCTACAATGAGCAGTTCTTC
medium-sized	TRBV15	TRBJ2-4	-	CATSRERQRGNIQYF	TGTGCCACCAGCAGAGAAAGGCAGAGGGGGAACATTCAGTACTTC
-	TRBV11-1	TRBJ2-7	TRBD1	CASTLTGAQQYF	TGTGCCAGCACCTTAACAGGGGCGCAGCAGTACTTC
-	TRBV28	TRBJ1-6	-	CATKRGNAPNSPLHF	TGTGCCACTAAACGAGGGAACGCTCCCAATTCACCCCTCCACTTT
-	TRBV5-8	TRBJ2-7	TRBD1	CASRWTGGYEQYF	TGTGCCAGCAGGTGGACAGGGGGCTACGAGCAGTACTTC
-	TRBV5-1	TRBJ2-1	-	CASSLAMRVPYNEQFF	TGCGCCAGCAGCTTGGCCATGAGGGTACCCTACAATGAGCAGTTCTTC
large	TRBV7-2	TRBJ1-3	-	CASSSGDGASGNTIYF	TGTGCCAGCAGCTCCGGAGACGGAGCCTCTGGAAACACCATATATTTT
large	TRBV5-5	TRBJ1-4	-	CASSLAGGGNEKLFF	TGTGCCAGCAGCTTGGCCGGGGGGGGAAATGAAAAACTGTTTTTT
-	TRBV5-1	TRBJ1-1	TRBD1	CASRRAGQGLNTEAFF	TGCGCCAGCAGACGTGCCGGACAGGGACTAAACACTGAAGCTTTCTTT
-	TRBV4-2	TRBJ1-2	-	CASSQDSYGYTF	TGTGCCAGCAGCCAGGACAGTTATGGCTACACCTTC
once	TRBV6-1	TRBJ1-2	-	CASSEELGGGGYTF	TGTGCCAGCAGTGAAGAACTTGGCGGTGGTGGCTACACCTTC
-	TRBV14	TRBJ2-3	-	CASSQSDTQYF	TGTGCCAGCAGCCAATCGGATACGCAGTATTTT
-	TRBV10-3	TRBJ2-3	TRBD2	CAISPGGNGTDTQYF	TGTGCCATCAGCCCCGGGGGGAACGGCACAGATACGCAGTATTTT
-	TRBV27	TRBJ1-6	TRBD1	CASRWTGNHNSPLHF	TGTGCCAGCAGATGGACAGGGAACCATAATTCACCCCTCCACTTT
few	TRBV10-2	TRBJ1-1	TRBD1	CASRPDRGPTEAFF	TGCGCCTCCCGACCGGACAGGGGGCCCACTGAAGCTTTCTTT
-	TRBV7-9	TRBJ2-7	-	CASSLQGSSSYEQYF	TGTGCCAGCAGCTTACAGGGCTCCAGCTCCTACGAGCAGTACTTC
-	TRBV4-3	TRBJ2-5	TRBD2	CASSQGGTSGGAETQYF	TGCGCCAGCAGCCAAGGGGGGACTAGCGGGGGGGCGGAGACCCAGTACTTC
-	TRBV6-6	TRBJ2-3	-	CASSYELAGTDTQYF	TGTGCCAGCAGTTACGAACTAGCAGGCACAGATACGCAGTATTTT
-	TRBV7-6	TRBJ2-2	-	CASSLVGGEYTGELFF	TGTGCCAGCAGCTTAGTTGGCGGGGAATACACCGGGGAGCTGTTTTTT
-	TRBV6-1	TRBJ2-7	TRBD2	CATQRGGLYEQYF	TGTGCCACACAGCGGGGGGGGTTATACGAGCAGTACTTC
-	TRBV7-2	TRBJ2-3	-	CASSLSSGSDTQYF	TGTGCCAGCAGCTTATCATCGGGGTCAGATACGCAGTATTTT
-	TRBV2	TRBJ2-3	TRBD2	CASSLRRGGKSDTQYF	TGTGCCAGCAGCCTCCGGCGGGGGGGCAAATCGGATACGCAGTATTTT
-	TRBV5-1	TRBJ2-7	TRBD1	CASSLDLPPGQANEQYF	TGCGCCAGCAGCTTGGACCTCCCTCCGGGACAGGCCAACGAGCAGTACTTC
few	TRBV4-2	TRBJ1-2	TRBD1	CASSSRTGGGYGYTF	TGTGCCAGCAGTTCCAGGACAGGGGGCGGCTATGGCTACACCTTC